Listed below are T cell receptor beta chains from one sample, sequenced in a study of blood T cell repertoires in COVID-19. Data came from immunoSEQ multiplex PCR; TCRdb stores just in-frame clones and leaves some out. This table has around 140,000 clones, roughly 90% appearing once. Sequenced material: peripheral blood. The receptors derive from a man aged 65-85 years with active COVID-19. Both conserved end residues are part of each CDR3. The D gene is left open where the match is weak. Where a row states a size, it is once, few, many or the class of an expanded clone; other rows omit it.

TRBJ2-1 | TRBD2 | TRBV2 | once | CASPSTSGTHEQFF | TGTGCCAGCCCCTCGACTAGCGGTACCCATGAGCAGTTCTTC
TRBJ2-7 | . | TRBV28 | . | CASSPSGLRQYF | TGTGCCAGCAGCCCCAGTGGCCTCAGGCAGTACTTC
TRBJ2-2 | TRBD1 | TRBV24-1 | . | CATRAQGASGELFF | TGTGCCACCAGGGCCCAGGGGGCTAGCGGGGAGCTGTTTTTT
TRBJ2-7 | . | TRBV11-2 | few | CASSLYTPLGRGSHEQYF | TGTGCCAGCAGCTTATACACCCCGTTGGGCAGGGGTTCCCACGAGCAGTACTTC
TRBJ2-2 | TRBD1 | TRBV5-1 | once | CASSLGFSGTGNTGELFF | TGCGCCAGCAGCTTGGGTTTTTCGGGGACAGGGAACACCGGGGAGCTGTTTTTT
TRBJ2-1 | . | TRBV19 | . | CASRKGLQNNEQFF | TGTGCCAGTAGGAAGGGACTTCAGAACAATGAGCAGTTCTTC
TRBJ2-5 | TRBD2 | TRBV19 | . | CASSIGTGGQETQYF | TGTGCCAGTAGTATCGGGACGGGGGGCCAAGAGACCCAGTACTTC
TRBJ2-2 | TRBD2 | TRBV7-2 | . | CASSLSWASGRSGELFF | TGTGCCAGCAGCTTAAGCTGGGCTAGCGGACGTTCCGGGGAGCTGTTTTTT
TRBJ2-7 | TRBD1 | TRBV27 | . | CASSLPGQGRPYF | TGTGCCAGCAGTTTACCCGGACAGGGTAGGCCCTACTTC
TRBJ2-2 | . | TRBV23-1 | few | CARRGVGTGELFF | TGCGCCCGGAGGGGTGTGGGCACCGGGGAGCTGTTTTTT
TRBJ2-7 | . | TRBV18 | . | CASSQGQSSYEQYF | TGTGCCAGCTCACAGGGACAAAGCTCCTACGAGCAGTACTTC
TRBJ1-2 | . | TRBV28 | . | CASSLPTGNYGYTF | TGTGCCAGCAGTCTCCCCACAGGGAACTATGGCTACACCTTC
TRBJ2-1 | TRBD2 | TRBV3-1/TRBV3-2 | . | CASSQDISGGPNEQFF | TGTGCCAGCAGCCAAGATATCTCGGGAGGGCCTAATGAGCAGTTCTTC
TRBJ2-1 | TRBD2 | TRBV5-1 | . | CASSPYSGRAGEQFF | TGCGCCAGCAGCCCTTATAGCGGGAGGGCGGGTGAGCAGTTCTTC
TRBJ2-2 | . | TRBV19 | . | CASSIGAARNTGELFF | TGTGCCAGTAGTATTGGGGCGGCAAGAAACACCGGGGAGCTGTTTTTT
TRBJ1-5 | TRBD1 | TRBV7-2 | . | CASSLGVRGSNQPQHF | TGTGCCAGCAGCTTAGGAGTCAGGGGGTCCAATCAGCCCCAGCATTTT
TRBJ1-4 | . | TRBV28 | . | CASSLLPGRFSEKLFF | TGTGCCAGCAGTTTACTCCCCGGGAGATTCAGTGAAAAACTGTTTTTT
TRBJ1-1 | . | TRBV28 | . | CASSPRQFRRNTEAFF | TGTGCCAGCAGTCCCCGACAGTTTAGGCGGAACACTGAAGCTTTCTTT
TRBJ2-5 | TRBD1 | TRBV9 | once | CASSVGTGVQETQYF | TGTGCCAGCAGCGTTGGGACAGGGGTACAAGAGACCCAGTACTTC
TRBJ2-1 | . | TRBV28 | . | CASRSGYEQFF | TGTGCCAGCAGGTCAGGGTATGAGCAGTTCTTC
TRBJ2-3 | . | TRBV19 | . | CASSIGPPVRRTTDTQYF | TGTGCCAGTAGTATAGGCCCTCCTGTTAGGAGGACCACAGATACGCAGTATTTT
TRBJ2-7 | TRBD1 | TRBV6-2/TRBV6-3 | once | CASSFRGQGYEQYF | TGTGCCAGCAGTTTCAGGGGACAGGGTTACGAGCAGTACTTC
TRBJ2-7 | TRBD2 | TRBV11-2 | . | CASSPGVAGDYEQYF | TGTGCCAGCAGCCCCGGGGTAGCGGGAGATTACGAGCAGTACTTC
TRBJ2-5 | TRBD2 | TRBV9 | few | CASSVVEGGPSETQYF | TGTGCCAGCAGCGTAGTCGAGGGAGGGCCCTCAGAGACCCAGTACTTC
TRBJ1-1 | . | TRBV20-1 | . | CSARVGQAFF | TGCAGTGCCCGAGTCGGTCAAGCTTTCTTT
TRBJ1-3 | . | TRBV6-2/TRBV6-3 | . | CASSYGGTSGNTIYF | TGTGCCAGCAGTTACGGGGGGACGTCTGGAAACACCATATATTTT
TRBJ2-3 | TRBD1 | TRBV29-1 | . | CSVVTGGARDTQYF | TGCAGCGTTGTGACAGGGGGCGCGCGGGATACGCAGTATTTT
TRBJ2-1 | TRBD2 | TRBV19 | . | CATTTSGSRNEQFF | TGTGCCACCACAACTAGCGGGAGCAGGAATGAGCAGTTCTTC
TRBJ2-7 | TRBD2 | TRBV27 | . | CASIGAGGSSYEQYF | TGTGCCAGCATTGGAGCGGGAGGATCCTCCTACGAGCAGTACTTC
TRBJ2-7 | . | TRBV30 | . | CAWGPGLPATYEQYF | TGTGCCTGGGGCCCTGGGCTTCCTGCAACCTACGAGCAGTACTTC
TRBJ2-2 | . | TRBV7-2 | . | CASSLELRPGELFF | TGTGCCAGCAGCTTGGAGTTAAGACCCGGGGAGCTGTTTTTT
TRBJ2-7 | . | TRBV3-1/TRBV3-2 | . | CASSQGTAATYYEQYF | TGTGCCAGCAGCCAAGGTACTGCGGCGACCTACTACGAGCAGTACTTC
TRBJ2-7 | . | TRBV7-3 | . | CASSLDGGSYEQYF | TGTGCCAGCAGTTTGGACGGGGGTTCCTACGAGCAGTACTTC
TRBJ1-1 | TRBD1 | TRBV9 | . | CASSGGQGANTEAFF | TGTGCCAGCAGCGGCGGACAGGGAGCGAACACTGAAGCTTTCTTT
TRBJ1-1 | . | TRBV3-1/TRBV3-2 | . | CASSMAGTEAFF | TGTGCCAGCAGTATGGCGGGCACTGAAGCTTTCTTT
TRBJ2-1 | . | TRBV19 | . | CATLGSPSYNEQFF | TGTGCCACCCTGGGCAGCCCCTCCTACAATGAGCAGTTCTTC
TRBJ1-2 | TRBD1 | TRBV5-1 | . | CASSLEGGPKGYGYTF | TGCGCCAGCAGCTTGGAAGGGGGCCCAAAAGGGTATGGCTACACCTTC
TRBJ2-3 | . | TRBV5-1 | once | CASSLGLELDTQYF | TGCGCCAGCAGCTTGGGGTTAGAGCTCGATACGCAGTATTTT
TRBJ1-2 | TRBD1 | TRBV6-5 | . | CASSLRQGGYGYTF | TGTGCCAGCAGCCTCCGACAGGGAGGCTATGGCTACACCTTC
TRBJ2-2 | . | TRBV7-2 | . | CASSLVRGTGELFF | TGTGCCAGCAGCTTAGTACGGGGGACCGGGGAGCTGTTTTTT
TRBJ2-7 | TRBD2 | TRBV10-3 | . | CAIKALAGAYEQYF | TGTGCCATCAAGGCCCTAGCGGGAGCCTACGAGCAGTACTTC
TRBJ2-3 | TRBD2 | TRBV5-4 | . | CASSLASTSRSTDTQYF | TGTGCCAGCAGCTTGGCCTCGACTAGCCGGAGCACAGATACGCAGTATTTT
TRBJ2-3 | TRBD2 | TRBV7-2 | . | CASSPGTSGMVDTQYF | TGTGCCAGCAGCCCCGGGACTAGCGGGATGGTAGATACGCAGTATTTT
TRBJ2-2 | . | TRBV28 | . | CASSLFQGGTTGELFF | TGTGCCAGCAGTTTATTTCAGGGCGGTACAACCGGGGAGCTGTTTTTT
TRBJ2-1 | . | TRBV18 | . | CASSPQTGVNEQFF | TGTGCCAGCTCACCACAGACAGGAGTCAATGAGCAGTTCTTC
TRBJ1-1 | . | TRBV2 | . | CASSEQGNTEAFF | TGTGCCAGCAGTGAGCAGGGTAACACTGAAGCTTTCTTT
TRBJ2-7 | . | TRBV6-2/TRBV6-3 | . | CASSYGPGGSYEQYF | TGTGCCAGCAGTTACGGGCCAGGGGGGTCCTACGAGCAGTACTTC
TRBJ1-2 | TRBD1 | TRBV23-1 | . | CASNGTAKGYTF | TGCGCCAGCAATGGGACAGCAAAAGGCTACACCTTC